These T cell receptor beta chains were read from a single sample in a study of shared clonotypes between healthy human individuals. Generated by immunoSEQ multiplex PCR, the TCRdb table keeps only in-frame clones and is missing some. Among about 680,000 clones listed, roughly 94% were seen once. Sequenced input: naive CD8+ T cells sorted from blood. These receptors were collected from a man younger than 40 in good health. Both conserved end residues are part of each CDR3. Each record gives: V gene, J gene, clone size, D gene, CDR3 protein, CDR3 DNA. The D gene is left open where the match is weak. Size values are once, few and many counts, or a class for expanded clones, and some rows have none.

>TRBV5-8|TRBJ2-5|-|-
CASSLRGGEETQYF
TGTGCCAGCAGCTTGCGGGGTGGGGAGGAGACCCAGTACTTC
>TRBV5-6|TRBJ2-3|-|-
CASSLAGREPASTDTQYF
TGTGCCAGCAGCTTGGCGGGTAGGGAGCCAGCTAGCACAGATACGCAGTATTTT
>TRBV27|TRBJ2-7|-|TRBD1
CASSTPGQGNYEQYF
TGTGCCAGCAGCACACCGGGACAGGGCAACTACGAGCAGTACTTC
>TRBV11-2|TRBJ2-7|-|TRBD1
CASSYGTGMLHEQYF
TGTGCCAGCAGCTACGGGACAGGGATGCTCCACGAGCAGTACTTC
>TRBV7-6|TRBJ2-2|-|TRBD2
CASSLSLLAGEAGELFF
TGTGCCAGCAGCTTAAGTTTGCTAGCGGGAGAGGCCGGGGAGCTGTTTTTT
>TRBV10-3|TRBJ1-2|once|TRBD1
CAISGDRVNYGYTF
TGTGCCATCAGTGGGGACAGGGTCAACTATGGCTACACCTTC
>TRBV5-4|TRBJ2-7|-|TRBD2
CASSGGTSGAYEQYF
TGTGCCAGCAGCGGGGGGACTAGCGGGGCCTACGAGCAGTACTTC
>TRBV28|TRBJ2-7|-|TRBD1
CASSLGRRRQGSSYEQYF
TGTGCCAGCAGTTTAGGGCGGCGTCGACAGGGATCCTCCTACGAGCAGTACTTC
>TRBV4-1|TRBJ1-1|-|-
CASSHVIHGTEAFF
TGCGCCAGCAGCCATGTGATTCATGGGACTGAAGCTTTCTTT
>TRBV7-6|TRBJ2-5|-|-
CASSLRIQETQYF
TGTGCCAGCAGCTTGCGGATCCAAGAGACCCAGTACTTC
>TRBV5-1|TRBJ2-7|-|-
CASSWRTSYEQYF
TGCGCCAGCAGCTGGCGGACTTCCTACGAGCAGTACTTC
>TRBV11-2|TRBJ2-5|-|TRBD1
CASSTGQGIETQYF
TGTGCCAGCAGCACGGGACAGGGGATAGAGACCCAGTACTTC
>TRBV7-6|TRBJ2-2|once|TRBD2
CASSRRTSGNTGELFF
TGTGCCAGCAGCCGACGGACTAGCGGGAACACCGGGGAGCTGTTTTTT
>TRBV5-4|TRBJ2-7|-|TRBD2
CASSLGLAGGPLSSYEQYF
TGTGCCAGCAGCCTGGGACTAGCGGGAGGTCCCTTAAGCTCCTACGAGCAGTACTTC
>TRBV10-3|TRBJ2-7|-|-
CAISDRGAHEQYF
TGTGCCATCAGTGATCGGGGGGCCCACGAGCAGTACTTC
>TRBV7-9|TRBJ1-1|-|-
CASSLGWGPGAEAFF
TGTGCCAGCAGCTTAGGGTGGGGCCCGGGGGCGGAAGCTTTCTTT
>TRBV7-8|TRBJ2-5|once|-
CASRKGETQYF
TGTGCCAGCAGAAAAGGGGAGACCCAGTACTTC
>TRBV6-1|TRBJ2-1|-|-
CASSERLPHNDEQFF
TGTGCCAGCAGTGAGAGGCTACCCCACAATGATGAGCAGTTCTTC
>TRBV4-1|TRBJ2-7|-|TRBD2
CASSQTSGSLYEQYF
TGCGCCAGCAGCCAGACTAGCGGGAGTCTCTACGAGCAGTACTTC
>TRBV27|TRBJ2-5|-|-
CASSSTGQQETQYF
TGTGCCAGCAGTTCAACAGGGCAACAAGAGACCCAGTACTTC
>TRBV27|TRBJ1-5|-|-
CASRSTARNQPQHF
TGTGCCAGCAGATCGACGGCCCGCAATCAGCCCCAGCATTTT
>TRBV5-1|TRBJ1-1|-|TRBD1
CASRGQGFDTEAFF
TGCGCCAGCAGGGGACAGGGGTTTGACACTGAAGCTTTCTTT
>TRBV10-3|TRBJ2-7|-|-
CAISESSAYEQYF
TGTGCCATCAGTGAGTCTTCAGCCTACGAGCAGTACTTC
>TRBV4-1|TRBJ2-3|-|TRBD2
CASSQEWARERTDTQYF
TGCGCCAGCAGCCAAGAATGGGCGCGGGAGCGCACAGATACGCAGTATTTT
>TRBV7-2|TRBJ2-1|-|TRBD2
CASSPPSGPSYNEQFF
TGTGCCAGCAGCCCCCCTAGCGGGCCATCCTACAATGAGCAGTTCTTC
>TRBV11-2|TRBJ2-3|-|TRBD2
CASSLSLAGEKDTQYF
TGTGCCAGCAGCTTAAGCCTAGCGGGAGAAAAAGATACGCAGTATTTT
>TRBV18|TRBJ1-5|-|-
CASSGASNQPQHF
TGTGCCAGCTCTGGGGCCTCCAATCAGCCCCAGCATTTT
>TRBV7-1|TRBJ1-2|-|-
CASSFPTEGKTYGYTF
TGTGCCAGCAGCTTTCCGACCGAGGGAAAGACCTATGGCTACACCTTC
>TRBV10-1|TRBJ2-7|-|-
CASSESRGAVSEQYF
TGCGCCAGCAGTGAGTCACGGGGGGCGGTTTCCGAGCAGTACTTC
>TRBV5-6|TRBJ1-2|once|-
CASSLSEGLGYTF
TGTGCCAGCAGCTTGAGTGAGGGTCTTGGCTACACCTTC
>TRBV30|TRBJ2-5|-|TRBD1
CAWSIGTGGGETQYF
TGTGCCTGGAGCATTGGGACAGGGGGCGGCGAGACCCAGTACTTC
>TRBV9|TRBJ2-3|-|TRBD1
CASSADRGLDTQYF
TGTGCCAGCAGCGCCGACAGGGGGCTGGATACGCAGTATTTT
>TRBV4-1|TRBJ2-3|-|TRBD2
CASSLGTSGTDTQYF
TGCGCCAGCAGCTTGGGGACTAGCGGCACAGATACGCAGTATTTT
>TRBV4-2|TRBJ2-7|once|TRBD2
CASSQTSGDYEQYF
TGTGCCAGCAGCCAGACTAGCGGGGACTACGAGCAGTACTTC
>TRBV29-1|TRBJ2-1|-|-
CSVGGRDNSYNEQFF
TGCAGCGTTGGTGGCCGGGACAACTCCTACAATGAGCAGTTCTTC
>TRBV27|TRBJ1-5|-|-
CASSPGLGQPQHF
TGTGCCAGCAGTCCGGGGCTGGGGCAGCCCCAGCATTTT
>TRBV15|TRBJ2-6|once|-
CATRGLGSTPASGANVLTF
TGTGCCACCAGGGGGCTTGGTTCGACCCCCGCCTCTGGGGCCAACGTCCTGACTTTC
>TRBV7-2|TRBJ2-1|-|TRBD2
CASTLFLGPSGSENEQFF
TGTGCCAGCACCCTATTCCTCGGTCCTAGCGGGAGCGAGAATGAGCAGTTCTTC
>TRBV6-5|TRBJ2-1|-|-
CASSPTPNEQFF
TGTGCCAGCAGTCCAACACCCAATGAGCAGTTCTTC
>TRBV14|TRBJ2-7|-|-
CASSQAGTNYEQYF
TGTGCCAGCAGCCAAGCTGGGACAAACTACGAGCAGTACTTC
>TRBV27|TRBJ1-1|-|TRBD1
CASSFAGGKEAFF
TGTGCCAGCAGTTTCGCAGGGGGAAAGGAAGCTTTCTTT
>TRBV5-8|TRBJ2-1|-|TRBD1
CASSLGTGWDEQFF
TGTGCCAGCAGCTTGGGGACAGGGTGGGATGAGCAGTTCTTC
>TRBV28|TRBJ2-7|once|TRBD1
CASRSRGQAYEQYF
TGTGCCAGCCGCTCCAGGGGGCAGGCCTACGAGCAGTACTTC
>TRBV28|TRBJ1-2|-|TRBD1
CASLDRGGYGYTF
TGTGCCAGCTTGGACAGGGGGGGGTATGGCTACACCTTC
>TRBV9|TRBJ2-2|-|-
CASSVGGADTGELFF
TGTGCCAGCAGCGTAGGTGGGGCGGACACCGGGGAGCTGTTTTTT
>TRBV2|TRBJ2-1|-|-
CASSAGTEQFF
TGTGCCAGCAGTGCAGGCACTGAGCAGTTCTTC
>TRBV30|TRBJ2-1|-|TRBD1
CAWGPGQGYNEQFF
TGTGCCTGGGGCCCGGGACAGGGCTACAATGAGCAGTTCTTC
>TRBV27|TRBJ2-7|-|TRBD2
CASSPSGSLYEQYF
TGTGCCAGCAGTCCTAGCGGGAGCTTATACGAGCAGTACTTC